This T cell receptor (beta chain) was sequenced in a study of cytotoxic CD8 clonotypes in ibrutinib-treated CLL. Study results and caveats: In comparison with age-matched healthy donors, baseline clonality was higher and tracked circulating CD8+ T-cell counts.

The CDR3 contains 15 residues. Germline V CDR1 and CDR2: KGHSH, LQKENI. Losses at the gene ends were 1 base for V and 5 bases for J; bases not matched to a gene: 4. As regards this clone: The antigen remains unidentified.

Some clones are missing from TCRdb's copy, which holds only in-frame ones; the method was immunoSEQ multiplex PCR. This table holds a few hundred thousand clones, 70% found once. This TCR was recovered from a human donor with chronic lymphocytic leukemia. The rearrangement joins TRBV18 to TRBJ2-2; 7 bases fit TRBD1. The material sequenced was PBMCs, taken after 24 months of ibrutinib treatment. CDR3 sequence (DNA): TGTGCCAGCTCACCACGGGGGACAGAGACCGGGGAGCTGTTTTTT. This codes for CASSPRGTETGELFF.